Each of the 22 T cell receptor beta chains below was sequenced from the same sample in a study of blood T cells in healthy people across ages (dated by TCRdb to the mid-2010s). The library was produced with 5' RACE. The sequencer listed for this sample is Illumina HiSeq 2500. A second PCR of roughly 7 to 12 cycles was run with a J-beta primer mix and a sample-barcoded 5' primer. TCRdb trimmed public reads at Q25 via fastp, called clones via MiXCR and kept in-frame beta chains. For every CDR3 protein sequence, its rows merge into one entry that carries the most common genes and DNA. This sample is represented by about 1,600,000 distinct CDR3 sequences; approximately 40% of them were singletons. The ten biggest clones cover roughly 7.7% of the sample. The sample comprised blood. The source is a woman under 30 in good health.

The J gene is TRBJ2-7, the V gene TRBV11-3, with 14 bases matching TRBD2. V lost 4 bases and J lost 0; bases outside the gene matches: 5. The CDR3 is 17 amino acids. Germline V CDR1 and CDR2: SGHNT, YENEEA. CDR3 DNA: TGTGCCAGCAGCTCTGTCGGGACTAGCGGGAGCTCCTACGAGCAGTACTTC. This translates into CASSSVGTSGSSYEQYF. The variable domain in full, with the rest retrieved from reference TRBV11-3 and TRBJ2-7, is EAGVVQSPRYKIIEKKQPVAFWCNPISGHNTLYWYLQNLGQGPELLIRYENEEAVDDSQLPKDRFSAERLKGVDSTLKIQPAELGDSAVYLCASSSVGTSGSSYEQYFGPGTRLTVT.

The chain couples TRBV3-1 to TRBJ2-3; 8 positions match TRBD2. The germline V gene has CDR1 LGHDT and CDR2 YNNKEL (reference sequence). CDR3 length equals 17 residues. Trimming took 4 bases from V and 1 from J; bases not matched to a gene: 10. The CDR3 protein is CASSPTLSTSGTDTQYF. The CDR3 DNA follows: TGTGCCAGCAGCCCCACCCTATCGACTAGCGGCACAGATACGCAGTATTTT.

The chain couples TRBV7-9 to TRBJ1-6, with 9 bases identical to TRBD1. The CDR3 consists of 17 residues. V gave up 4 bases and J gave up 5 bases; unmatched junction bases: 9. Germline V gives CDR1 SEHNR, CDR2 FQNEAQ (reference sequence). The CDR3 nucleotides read TGTGCCAGCAGCTCCAGGGACAGGGATCGCGATAATTCACCCCTCCACTTT. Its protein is CASSSRDRDRDNSPLHF.

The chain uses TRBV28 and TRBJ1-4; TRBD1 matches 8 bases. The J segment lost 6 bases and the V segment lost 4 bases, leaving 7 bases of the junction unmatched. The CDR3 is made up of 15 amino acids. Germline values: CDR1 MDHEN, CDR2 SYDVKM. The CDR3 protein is CASSSAGTGYEKLFF. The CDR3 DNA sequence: TGTGCCAGCAGTTCCGCCGGGACAGGCTATGAAAAACTGTTTTTT.

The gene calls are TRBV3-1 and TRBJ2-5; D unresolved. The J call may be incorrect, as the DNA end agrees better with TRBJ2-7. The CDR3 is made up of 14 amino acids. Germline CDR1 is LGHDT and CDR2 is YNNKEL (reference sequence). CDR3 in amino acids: CASSQDRYKYEQYF. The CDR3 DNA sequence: TGTGCCAGCAGCCAAGACAGGTACAAATACGAGCAGTACTTC.

CDR3 in DNA: TGCAGTGCTCCACGGACAGGGGGCAACTCACCCCTCCACTTT. It specifies CSAPRTGGNSPLHF. The genes are TRBV20-1 and TRBJ1-6; 11 positions match TRBD1. With V trimmed by 5 bases and J by 10 bases, 7 bases remained unmatched. Germline assignment: CDR1 DFQATT and CDR2 SNEGSKA (reference sequence). The CDR3 is made up of 14 amino acids.

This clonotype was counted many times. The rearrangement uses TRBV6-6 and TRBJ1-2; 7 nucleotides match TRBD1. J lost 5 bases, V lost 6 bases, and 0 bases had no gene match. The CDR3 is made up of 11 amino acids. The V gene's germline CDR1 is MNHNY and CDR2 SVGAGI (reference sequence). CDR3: CASRTGYGYTF. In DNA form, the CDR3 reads TGTGCCAGCAGGACAGGGTATGGCTACACCTTC.

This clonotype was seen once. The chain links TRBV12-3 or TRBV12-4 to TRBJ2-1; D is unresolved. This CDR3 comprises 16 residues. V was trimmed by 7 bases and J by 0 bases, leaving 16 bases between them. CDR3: CASTLPSPSSYNEQFF. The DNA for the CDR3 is TGTGCCAGCACCCTTCCCAGTCCGAGCTCCTACAATGAGCAGTTCTTC.

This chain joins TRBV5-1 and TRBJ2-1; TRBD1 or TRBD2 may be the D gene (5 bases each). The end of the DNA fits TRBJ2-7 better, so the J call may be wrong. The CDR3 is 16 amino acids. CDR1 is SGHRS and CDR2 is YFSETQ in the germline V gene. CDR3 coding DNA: TGCGCCAGCAGCTTGGGGGGGTCCCCCTCCTACAATGAGCAGTACTTC. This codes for CASSLGGSPSYNEQYF.

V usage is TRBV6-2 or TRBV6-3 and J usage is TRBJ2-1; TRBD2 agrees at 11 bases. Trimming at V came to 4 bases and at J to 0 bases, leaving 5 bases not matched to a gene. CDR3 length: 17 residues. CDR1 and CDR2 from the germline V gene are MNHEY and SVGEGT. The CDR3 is CASSSPGLAASYNEQFF. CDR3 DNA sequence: TGTGCCAGCAGTTCTCCGGGACTAGCGGCCTCCTACAATGAGCAGTTCTTC.

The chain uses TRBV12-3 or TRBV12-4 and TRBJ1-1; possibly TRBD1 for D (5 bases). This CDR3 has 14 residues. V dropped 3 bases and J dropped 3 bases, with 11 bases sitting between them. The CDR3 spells CASSLGEVDTEAFF. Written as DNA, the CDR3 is TGTGCCAGCAGTTTGGGGGAGGTTGACACTGAAGCTTTCTTT.

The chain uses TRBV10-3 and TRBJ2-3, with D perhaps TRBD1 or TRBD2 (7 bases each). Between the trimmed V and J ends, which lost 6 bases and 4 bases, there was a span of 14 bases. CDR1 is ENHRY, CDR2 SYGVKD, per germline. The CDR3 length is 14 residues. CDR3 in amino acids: CAIRAGGVPDTQYF. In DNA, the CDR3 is TGTGCCATCAGGGCAGGGGGGGTCCCAGATACGCAGTATTTT.

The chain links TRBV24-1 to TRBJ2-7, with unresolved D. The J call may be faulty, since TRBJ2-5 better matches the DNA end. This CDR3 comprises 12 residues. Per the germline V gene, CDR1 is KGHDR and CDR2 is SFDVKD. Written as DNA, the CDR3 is TGTGCCACCTCTTCCCTCAGTGGGACCCAGTACTTC. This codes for CATSSLSGTQYF.

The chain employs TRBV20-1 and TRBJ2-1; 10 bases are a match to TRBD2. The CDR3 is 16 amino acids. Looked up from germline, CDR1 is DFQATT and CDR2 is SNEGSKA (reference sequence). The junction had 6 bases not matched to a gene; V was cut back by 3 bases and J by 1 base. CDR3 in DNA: TGCAGTGCTAGTAGCGCTAGCGGGAGTTCCTACAATGAGCAGTTCTTC. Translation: CSASSASGSSYNEQFF.

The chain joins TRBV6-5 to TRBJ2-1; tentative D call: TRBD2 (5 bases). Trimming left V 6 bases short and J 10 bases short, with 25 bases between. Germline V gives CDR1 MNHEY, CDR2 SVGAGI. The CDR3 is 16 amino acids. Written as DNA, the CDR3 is TGTGCCAGCAGCCGCGAGGGTGTCAGCCCCTATAAAGAGCAGTTCTTC. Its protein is CASSREGVSPYKEQFF.

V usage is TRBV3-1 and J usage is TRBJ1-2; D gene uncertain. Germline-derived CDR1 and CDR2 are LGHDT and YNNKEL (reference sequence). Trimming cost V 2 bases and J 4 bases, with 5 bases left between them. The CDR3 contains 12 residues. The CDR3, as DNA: TGTGCCAGCAGCCAATGGGTCTATGGCTACACCTTC. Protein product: CASSQWVYGYTF.

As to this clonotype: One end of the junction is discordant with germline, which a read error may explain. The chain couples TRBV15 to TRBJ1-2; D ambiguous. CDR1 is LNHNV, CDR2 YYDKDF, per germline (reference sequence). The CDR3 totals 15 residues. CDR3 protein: CATSRDEWANYGCTF. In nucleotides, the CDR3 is TGTGCCACCAGCAGAGATGAGTGGGCTAACTATGGCTGCACCTTC.

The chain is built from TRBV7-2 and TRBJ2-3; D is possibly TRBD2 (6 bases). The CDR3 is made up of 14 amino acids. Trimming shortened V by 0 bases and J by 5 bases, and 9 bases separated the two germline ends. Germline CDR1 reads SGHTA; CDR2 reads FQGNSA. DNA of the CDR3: TGTGCCAGCAGCTTAGCGGGGGGAATAGATACGCAGTATTTT. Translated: CASSLAGGIDTQYF.

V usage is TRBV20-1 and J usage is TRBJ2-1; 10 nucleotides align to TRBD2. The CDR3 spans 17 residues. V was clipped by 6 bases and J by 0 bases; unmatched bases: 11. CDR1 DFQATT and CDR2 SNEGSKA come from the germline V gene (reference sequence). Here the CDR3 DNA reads TGCAGTGCCGACGGGCTAGCGGGAGTAAACTCCTACAATGAGCAGTTCTTC. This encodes CSADGLAGVNSYNEQFF.

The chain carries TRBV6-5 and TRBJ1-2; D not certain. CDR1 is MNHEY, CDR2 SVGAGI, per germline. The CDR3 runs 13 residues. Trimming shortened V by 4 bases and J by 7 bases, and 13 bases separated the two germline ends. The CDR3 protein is CASSFTGLGGYTF. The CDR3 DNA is TGTGCCAGCAGTTTCACGGGGTTAGGTGGCTACACCTTC.

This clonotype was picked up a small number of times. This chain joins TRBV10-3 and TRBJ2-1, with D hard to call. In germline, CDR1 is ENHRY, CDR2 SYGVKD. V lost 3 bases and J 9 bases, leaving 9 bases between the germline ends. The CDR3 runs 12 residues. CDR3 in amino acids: CAISEGPLEQFF. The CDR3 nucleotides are TGTGCCATCAGTGAAGGTCCGCTTGAGCAGTTCTTC.

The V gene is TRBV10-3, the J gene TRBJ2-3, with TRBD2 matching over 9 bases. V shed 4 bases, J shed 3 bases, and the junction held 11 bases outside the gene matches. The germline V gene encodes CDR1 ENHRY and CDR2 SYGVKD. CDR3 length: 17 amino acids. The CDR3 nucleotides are TGTGCCATCAGTGGTCGGGCGCTAGCGGGGCTTACAGATACGCAGTATTTT. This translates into CAISGRALAGLTDTQYF.